This is a list of T cell receptor beta chains from one sample in a study of response to subunit inactivated influenza vaccine. Each CDR3 protein is one row after TCRdb ran MiXCR on the RT-PCR reads. The data show fewer than 250,000 distinct CDR3 sequences, approximately 15% seen once. The starting material was CD8+ T cells sorted from PBMCs, obtained roughly 5 days after vaccination. The receptors were sampled from a man aged 50 to 60 who received an inactivated influenza vaccine. The CDR3 runs from the conserved cysteine through the conserved F or W. The order of the fields is CDR3 DNA, CDR3 protein, J gene, clone size, V gene, D gene. The D gene is left open where the match is weak. The size field is filled for only some rows; it gives once, few, many or a size class.

CDR3nt: TGCGCCAGCAGCAGGGGACAGGTGGAGATTGACGAGCAGTACTTC; CDR3aa: CASSRGQVEIDEQYF; j_gene: TRBJ2-7; abundance: -; v_gene: TRBV5-1; d_gene: TRBD1
CDR3nt: TGTGCCAGCAGTTTCGCCGGGGAGCTGTTTTTT; CDR3aa: CASSFAGELFF; j_gene: TRBJ2-2; abundance: many; v_gene: TRBV12-3/TRBV12-4; d_gene: -
CDR3nt: TGTGCCTGGAGTGCCCAGGCCTACAATGAGCAGTTCTTC; CDR3aa: CAWSAQAYNEQFF; j_gene: TRBJ2-1; abundance: many; v_gene: TRBV30; d_gene: -
CDR3nt: TGCGCCAGCAGCTTGGTTGGAGGGGGTCCTGAAGCTTTCTTT; CDR3aa: CASSLVGGGPEAFF; j_gene: TRBJ1-1; abundance: -; v_gene: TRBV5-1; d_gene: -
CDR3nt: TGTGCCAGCAGAGACTATTCCTACGAGCAGTACTTC; CDR3aa: CASRDYSYEQYF; j_gene: TRBJ2-7; abundance: -; v_gene: TRBV2; d_gene: -
CDR3nt: TGTGCCAGCAGTCAGAGGACGGAACCACTCGGCACAGATACGCAGTATTTT; CDR3aa: CASSQRTEPLGTDTQYF; j_gene: TRBJ2-3; abundance: many; v_gene: TRBV12-3/TRBV12-4; d_gene: -
CDR3nt: TGCGCCAGCAGCTACGGACAGGGGGCTTTCTACGAGCAGTACTTC; CDR3aa: CASSYGQGAFYEQYF; j_gene: TRBJ2-7; abundance: -; v_gene: TRBV5-1; d_gene: TRBD1
CDR3nt: TGTGCCAGCAGTTACGAGCCTAATGAGCAGTTCTTC; CDR3aa: CASSYEPNEQFF; j_gene: TRBJ2-1; abundance: medium-sized; v_gene: TRBV6-2/TRBV6-3; d_gene: -
CDR3nt: TGTGCCACCAGCCGACAGGGGAGCACAGATACGCAGTATTTT; CDR3aa: CATSRQGSTDTQYF; j_gene: TRBJ2-3; abundance: many; v_gene: TRBV24-1; d_gene: TRBD1
CDR3nt: TGTGCCAGCAGTACTCAGGGCCGGCTGAGGGGAGATACGCAGTATTTT; CDR3aa: CASSTQGRLRGDTQYF; j_gene: TRBJ2-3; abundance: few; v_gene: TRBV12-3/TRBV12-4; d_gene: -
CDR3nt: TGCGCCAGCAGCCAAGTGGTCAGAAACACCATATATTTT; CDR3aa: CASSQVVRNTIYF; j_gene: TRBJ1-3; abundance: -; v_gene: TRBV4-3; d_gene: -
CDR3nt: TGCAGTGCTAGAGATTCAACGGGGGAGCTGTTCAATGAGCAGTTCTTC; CDR3aa: CSARDSTGELFNEQFF; j_gene: TRBJ2-1; abundance: many; v_gene: TRBV20-1; d_gene: -
CDR3nt: TGCAGTGCTAGAGATCTCCTAGCGGGGGGAAACAATGAGCAGTTCTTC; CDR3aa: CSARDLLAGGNNEQFF; j_gene: TRBJ2-1; abundance: many; v_gene: TRBV20-1; d_gene: TRBD2
CDR3nt: TGTGCCAGCAGCCAGAGCAGCGGGAGTTTAGATACGCAGTATTTT; CDR3aa: CASSQSSGSLDTQYF; j_gene: TRBJ2-3; abundance: few; v_gene: TRBV5-6; d_gene: TRBD2
CDR3nt: TGTGCCAGCAGCACTTCAATAGCGGGAAGGAGAAACATTCAGTACTTC; CDR3aa: CASSTSIAGRRNIQYF; j_gene: TRBJ2-4; abundance: many; v_gene: TRBV7-2; d_gene: TRBD2
CDR3nt: TGTGCCAGCAGCTTCATTACCGGGACAGAAGTATACGAGCAGTACTTC; CDR3aa: CASSFITGTEVYEQYF; j_gene: TRBJ2-7; abundance: few; v_gene: TRBV7-8; d_gene: TRBD1
CDR3nt: TGTGCCAGCAGTTACGGGCGTGGGAATGAGCAGTTCTTC; CDR3aa: CASSYGRGNEQFF; j_gene: TRBJ2-1; abundance: -; v_gene: TRBV6-5; d_gene: -
CDR3nt: TGTGCCAGCAGGGGCGGGGGGAATGAGCAGTTCTTC; CDR3aa: CASRGGGNEQFF; j_gene: TRBJ2-1; abundance: few; v_gene: TRBV6-6; d_gene: TRBD2
CDR3nt: TGTGCCAGCAGTTCGCCAGGAGTAATAAGCCCCTACGAGCAGTACTTC; CDR3aa: CASSSPGVISPYEQYF; j_gene: TRBJ2-7; abundance: few; v_gene: TRBV27; d_gene: -
CDR3nt: TGTGCCAGCAGCTCCTCCCCGACAGGATCTACCTACGAGCAGTACTTC; CDR3aa: CASSSSPTGSTYEQYF; j_gene: TRBJ2-7; abundance: few; v_gene: TRBV7-9; d_gene: -
CDR3nt: TGTGCCAGCAGTTTAACGGACTTTTACGAGCAGTACTTC; CDR3aa: CASSLTDFYEQYF; j_gene: TRBJ2-7; abundance: -; v_gene: TRBV6-2/TRBV6-3; d_gene: -
CDR3nt: TGTGCCAGCAGTTCCTCTAGGGGCTACGAGCAGTACTTC; CDR3aa: CASSSSRGYEQYF; j_gene: TRBJ2-7; abundance: -; v_gene: TRBV6-5; d_gene: -
CDR3nt: TGTGCCAGCAGTTTCACCAGGGGTGAGCAGTTCTTC; CDR3aa: CASSFTRGEQFF; j_gene: TRBJ2-1; abundance: many; v_gene: TRBV27; d_gene: -
CDR3nt: TGTGCCATCAGGGAGACAGGGGGCGAGGACGAGCAGTACTTC; CDR3aa: CAIRETGGEDEQYF; j_gene: TRBJ2-7; abundance: few; v_gene: TRBV10-3; d_gene: TRBD1
CDR3nt: TGTGCCAGCAAAGTATCGGATATGTCAGAGACCCAGTACTTC; CDR3aa: CASKVSDMSETQYF; j_gene: TRBJ2-5; abundance: -; v_gene: TRBV6-1; d_gene: -
CDR3nt: TGTGCCAGCAGCCCGGGGACAGGTTCGGTGGGCTCCTACGAGCAGTACTTC; CDR3aa: CASSPGTGSVGSYEQYF; j_gene: TRBJ2-7; abundance: many; v_gene: TRBV7-8; d_gene: TRBD1
CDR3nt: TGCAGTGCTAGAAGTGACAGGGACTACGAGCAGTACTTC; CDR3aa: CSARSDRDYEQYF; j_gene: TRBJ2-7; abundance: many; v_gene: TRBV20-1; d_gene: TRBD1
CDR3nt: TGCAGCGTGGGACTAGCGGGAGGACCAACAGATACGCATTATTTT; CDR3aa: CSVGLAGGPTDTHYF; j_gene: TRBJ2-3; abundance: -; v_gene: TRBV29-1; d_gene: TRBD2
CDR3nt: TGCAGTGCTAGAGATGTCAGGGGGGCTGCCCAAGAGACCCAGTACTTC; CDR3aa: CSARDVRGAAQETQYF; j_gene: TRBJ2-5; abundance: -; v_gene: TRBV20-1; d_gene: -